This T cell receptor beta chain originates from a study of T cell repertoires in cytomegalovirus infection. CDR3 size: 14 residues. Germline CDR1 is ENHRY and CDR2 is SYGVKD. V lost 5 bases and J lost 7; bases outside the gene matches: 6. In TCRdb, the reads were re-called with MiXCR into one record per CDR3 protein. The sample has 490,000 or so distinct CDR3 sequences; 11% are singletons. The chain is built from TRBV10-3 and TRBJ2-1; 9 nucleotides agree with TRBD2. Sequenced input: PBMCs. The sequence derives from a human donor in good health (CMV status not recorded). Some clones in this sample may be carry-over from other donors' samples. DNA of the CDR3: TGTGCCATCAGTTCTAGCGGGGCCTCTAATGAGCAGTTCTTC. As protein: CAISSSGASNEQFF.